A single sample gave rise to the 9 T cell receptor beta chains below, sequenced in a study of identical twins. TCRdb re-called the 5' RACE reads through MiXCR, storing one row per CDR3 protein. The sample shows around 250,000 distinct CDR3 sequences, 9.5% to 15% of them seen only once. The same sample was also used in a study of yellow fever vaccine responses in identical twins.

Sequenced sample: memory (CD45RO+) T cells sorted from blood. These receptor sequences come from a woman aged 18-30 years in good health.

This clonotype came up a few times. V usage is TRBV12-3 or TRBV12-4 and J usage is TRBJ2-3; the match to TRBD2 covers 9 bases. V was pared by 3 bases and J by 5 bases, with 6 bases of the junction left unmatched. CDR3 length: 15 amino acids. The chain's CDR3 is CASSLGGSGGDTQYF. As DNA, the CDR3 is TGTGCCAGCAGTTTGGGAGGTAGCGGGGGAGATACGCAGTATTTT.

Only a few counts were recorded for this clonotype. The chain joins TRBV18 to TRBJ1-4; D remains unclear. This CDR3 has 14 residues. The V and J ends lost 11 bases and 5 bases respectively, with 18 bases between them. Per the germline V gene, CDR1 is KGHSH and CDR2 is LQKENI. The CDR3, as DNA: TGTGCCTCCGCAGAGGGCAGTCAGAATGAAAAACTGTTTTTT. Encoded protein: CASAEGSQNEKLFF.

This clonotype has a handful of counts. The V gene is TRBV27, the J gene TRBJ2-1; 9 bases fit TRBD2. CDR3 length: 16 residues. In germline, CDR1 is MNHEY, CDR2 SMNVEV (reference sequence). With 0 bases clipped from V and 6 bases from J, the junction kept 6 bases outside the gene matches. The CDR3 DNA follows: TGTGCCAGCAGTTTATCCCTTAGCGGGAGTATCAATGAGCAGTTCTTC. It translates to CASSLSLSGSINEQFF.

The V gene is TRBV12-2, the J gene TRBJ2-7; the table names TRBD2, a call not compared with the DNA. TRBV12-2 is a known pseudogene. The CDR3 extends over 22 amino acids. The chain's CDR3 is CASRLTPTGDGLASESSYEQYF. CDR3 DNA sequence: TGTGCAAGTCGCTTAACCCCCACCGGAGACGGGCTAGCTAGCGAAAGCTCCTACGAGCAGTACTTC.

This clonotype was counted many times. The CDR3 nucleotides are TGCGCCAGCAGAGCTTGGGGTAGCGGACAAGAGACCCAGTACTTC. As protein: CASRAWGSGQETQYF. The genes are TRBV5-1 and TRBJ2-5; possible D gene TRBD2, 6 bases. This CDR3 has 15 amino acids. Trimming removed 5 bases at V and 2 bases at J, with 16 bases between. Germline V gives CDR1 SGHRS, CDR2 YFSETQ.

The rearrangement joins TRBV5-1 to TRBJ2-5; TRBD2 might be the D (5 bases). V shed 0 bases and J shed 5 bases, with 11 bases lying between them. CDR1 is SGHRS and CDR2 is YFSETQ in the germline V gene. The CDR3 spans 14 residues. In nucleotides, the CDR3 is TGCGCCAGCAGCTTGGGGGGTAGCGAGGAGACCCAGTACTTC. This sequence encodes CASSLGGSEETQYF.

This clonotype was observed a handful of times. V and J are TRBV5-1 and TRBJ2-7; no clear D gene. V gave up 0 bases and J gave up 2 bases, with 9 bases separating them. The length of the CDR3 is 14 residues. From germline, CDR1 is SGHRS and CDR2 YFSETQ. CDR3 protein: CASSLGMVTYEQYF. CDR3 coding DNA: TGCGCCAGCAGCTTGGGCATGGTGACCTACGAGCAGTACTTC.

The V and J genes are TRBV12-3 or TRBV12-4 and TRBJ2-2; D gene unclear. Trimming cost V 4 bases and J 7 bases, with 7 bases left between them. This CDR3 has 12 residues. This chain's CDR3 is CASSSGIGELFF. Here the CDR3 DNA reads TGTGCCAGCAGTTCAGGAATCGGGGAGCTGTTTTTT.

In this sample, this clonotype turned up a few times. V is TRBV3-1 and J is TRBJ2-5; D is unclear. With 0 bases removed from V and 5 bases from J, the gap between germline ends came to 16 bases. This CDR3 comprises 16 residues. The germline gives CDR1 LGHDT, CDR2 YNNKEL (reference sequence). CDR3 nucleotide sequence: TGTGCCAGCAGCCAAGACTCGGCTCCACCCCCGGAGACCCAGTACTTC. This translates into CASSQDSAPPPETQYF.